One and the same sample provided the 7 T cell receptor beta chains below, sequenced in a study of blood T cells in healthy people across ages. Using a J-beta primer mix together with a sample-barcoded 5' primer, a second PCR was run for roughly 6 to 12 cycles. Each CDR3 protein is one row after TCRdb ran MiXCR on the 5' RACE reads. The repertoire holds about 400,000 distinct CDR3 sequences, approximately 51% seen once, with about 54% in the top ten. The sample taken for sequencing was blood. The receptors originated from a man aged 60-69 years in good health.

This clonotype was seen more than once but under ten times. The CDR3 sequence is CASSGSGRADEQFF. In DNA form, the CDR3 reads TGTGCCAGCAGTGGGAGCGGGAGGGCCGATGAGCAGTTCTTC. The chain has TRBV7-3 and TRBJ2-1; 10 nucleotides align to TRBD2. Germline assignment: CDR1 SGHTA and CDR2 FQGTGA. This CDR3 is built from 14 residues. V was pared by 6 bases and J by 8 bases, with 7 bases of the junction left unmatched.

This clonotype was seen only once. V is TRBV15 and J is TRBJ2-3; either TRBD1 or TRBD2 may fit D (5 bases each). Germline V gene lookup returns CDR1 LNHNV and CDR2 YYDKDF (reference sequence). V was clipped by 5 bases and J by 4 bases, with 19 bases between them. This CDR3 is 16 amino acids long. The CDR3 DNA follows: TGTGCCACCAGCCCCCGGGACGGCGAGAGGGCAGATACGCAGTATTTT. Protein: CATSPRDGERADTQYF.

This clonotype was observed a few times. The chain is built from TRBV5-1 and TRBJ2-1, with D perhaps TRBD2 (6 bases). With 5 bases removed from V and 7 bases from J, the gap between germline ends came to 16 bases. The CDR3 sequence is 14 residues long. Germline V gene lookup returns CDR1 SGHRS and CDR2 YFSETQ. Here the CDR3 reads CASRINSGTNEQFF. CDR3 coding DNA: TGCGCCAGCAGGATAAATAGCGGAACTAATGAGCAGTTCTTC.

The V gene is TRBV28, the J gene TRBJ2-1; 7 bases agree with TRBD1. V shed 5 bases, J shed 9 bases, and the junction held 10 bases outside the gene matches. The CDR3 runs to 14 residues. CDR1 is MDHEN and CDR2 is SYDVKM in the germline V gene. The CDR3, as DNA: TGTGCCAGCAGTGCCGTGACAGGGTTGGGTGAGCAGTTCTTC. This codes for CASSAVTGLGEQFF.

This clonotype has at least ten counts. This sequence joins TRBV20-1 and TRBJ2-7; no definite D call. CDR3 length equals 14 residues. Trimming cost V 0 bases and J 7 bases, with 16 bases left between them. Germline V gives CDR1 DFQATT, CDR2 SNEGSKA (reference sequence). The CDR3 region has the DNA TGCAGTGCTAGAGATCCTGGCAGGCTAAGGGAGCAGTACTTC. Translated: CSARDPGRLREQYF.

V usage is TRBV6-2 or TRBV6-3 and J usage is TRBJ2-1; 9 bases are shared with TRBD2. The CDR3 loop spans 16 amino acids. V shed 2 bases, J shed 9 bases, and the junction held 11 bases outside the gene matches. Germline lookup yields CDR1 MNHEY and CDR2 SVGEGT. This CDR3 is CASSYVTPAGGGEQFF. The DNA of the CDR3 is TGTGCCAGCAGTTACGTGACTCCAGCGGGAGGAGGTGAGCAGTTCTTC.

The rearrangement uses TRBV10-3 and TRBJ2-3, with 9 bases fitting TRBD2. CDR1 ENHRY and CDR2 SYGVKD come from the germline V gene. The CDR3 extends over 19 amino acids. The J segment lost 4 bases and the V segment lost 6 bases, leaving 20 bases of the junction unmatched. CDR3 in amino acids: CAIRPSMRGGINSADTQYF. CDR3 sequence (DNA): TGTGCCATCAGGCCGTCCATGCGGGGGGGCATAAATTCAGCAGATACGCAGTATTTT.